The 18 T cell receptor beta chains reported below all come from one sample, sequenced in a study of response to subunit inactivated influenza vaccine. From the RT-PCR reads, TCRdb called clonotypes with MiXCR, one entry per CDR3 protein. In the table there are about 780,000 distinct CDR3 sequences, less than 20% of which are singletons. The source material was PBMCs from blood, sampled 5 to 6 days after vaccination. These receptor sequences come from a man aged 50 to 59 who received an inactivated influenza vaccine.

This chain joins TRBV12-3 or TRBV12-4 and TRBJ2-7; TRBD1 matches 9 bases. The CDR3 covers 18 residues. The V gene end was trimmed by 3 bases and the J gene end by 1 base; junction bases not matched to a gene: 13. The CDR3 DNA reads as TGTGCCAGCAGTTTGGGTTTGCCGACAGGGGGGATGTCCTACGAGCAGTACTTC. It translates to CASSLGLPTGGMSYEQYF.

The sample holds many counts of this clonotype. V is TRBV5-1 and J is TRBJ2-1; D tentatively fits TRBD1 or TRBD2 (5 bases each). The ends were cut back, 0 bases at V and 4 bases at J, with 14 bases in the middle. Per the germline V gene, CDR1 is SGHRS and CDR2 is YFSETQ. This CDR3 comprises 16 residues. The CDR3 DNA reads TGCGCCAGCAGCTTGGCCGGGGCTCTTTCGTACAATGAGCAGTTCTTC. Translated: CASSLAGALSYNEQFF. Full variable domain (missing parts from reference TRBV5-1 and TRBJ2-1): KAGVTQTPRYLIKTRGQQVTLSCSPISGHRSVSWYQQTPGQGLQFLFEYFSETQRNKGNFPGRFSGRQFSNSRSEMNVSTLELGDSALYLCASSLAGALSYNEQFFGPGTRLTVL.

This clonotype was counted a few times. The chain couples TRBV5-1 to TRBJ2-2, with TRBD2 matching 11 bases. The V and J ends lost 5 bases and 5 bases, in that order; junction bases with no gene match: 14. CDR3 size: 18 residues. Germline CDR1 reads SGHRS; CDR2 reads YFSETQ. CDR3 amino acids: CASRGGGLAGGGTGELFF. CDR3 nucleotides: TGCGCCAGCAGAGGAGGGGGCCTAGCGGGAGGAGGAACCGGGGAGCTGTTTTTT.

A few counts support this clonotype. This chain uses TRBV12-3 or TRBV12-4 with TRBJ2-7; 12 bases are a match to TRBD1. Trimming removed 10 bases from V and 9 bases from J; junction bases left unmatched: 16. This CDR3 has 15 amino acids. CDR3 region: CAIQKHPGQGAVQYF. In DNA, the CDR3 is TGTGCCATCCAAAAACACCCGGGACAGGGGGCTGTGCAGTACTTC.

V is TRBV20-1 and J is TRBJ1-6; D call uncertain. Germline CDR1 DFQATT, CDR2 SNEGSKA (reference sequence). The CDR3 extends over 14 amino acids. Trimming left V 3 bases short and J 8 bases short, with 14 bases between. As DNA, the CDR3 is TGCAGTGCTAGCTCCCGACTGACCTATTCACCCCTCCACTTT. Translated: CSASSRLTYSPLHF.

V gene TRBV7-3 combines with J gene TRBJ2-2; TRBD2 agrees at 7 bases. V was pared by 4 bases and J by 0 bases, with 5 bases of the junction left unmatched. Germline V gives CDR1 SGHTA, CDR2 FQGTGA. This CDR3 has 16 residues. CDR3 sequence reads: CASSSRDYPNTGELFF. DNA for the CDR3: TGTGCCAGCAGCTCCCGGGACTACCCGAACACCGGGGAGCTGTTTTTT.

This clonotype appeared a few times. The chain couples TRBV7-9 to TRBJ1-1, with D unclear. From germline, CDR1 is SEHNR and CDR2 FQNEAQ (reference sequence). The CDR3 length is 14 residues. Trimming left V 3 bases short and J 3 bases short, with 11 bases between. For the CDR3, the DNA is TGTGCCAGCAGCTTTTGGGTAGATGACACTGAAGCTTTCTTT. This translates into CASSFWVDDTEAFF.

J is TRBJ2-1 and V is TRBV5-1; the match to TRBD1 covers 9 bases. The ends lost 0 bases at V and 6 bases at J; junction bases unmatched: 7. Germline loops: CDR1 SGHRS, CDR2 YFSETQ. This CDR3 has 16 residues. The CDR3 here is CASSLGTGVPLNEQFF. The CDR3 bases are TGCGCCAGCAGCTTGGGGACAGGGGTACCCCTCAATGAGCAGTTCTTC.

V and J are TRBV12-3 or TRBV12-4 and TRBJ2-5; weak D call: TRBD2 (6 bases). Between the trimmed V and J ends, which lost 5 bases and 3 bases, there was a span of 10 bases. This CDR3 is built from 13 residues. As DNA, the CDR3 is TGTGCCAGCAGTCGGGCGGGGAAAGAGACCCAGTACTTC. Translated: CASSRAGKETQYF.

V is TRBV20-1 and J is TRBJ2-1; D not resolved. CDR1 and CDR2 (germline): DFQATT, SNEGSKA (reference sequence). The CDR3 sequence is 12 residues long. Between the trimmed V and J ends, which lost 1 base and 10 bases, there was a span of 11 bases. As DNA, the CDR3 is TGCAGTGCTAGAGCCAATACGGAGGAGCAGTTCTTC. This sequence encodes CSARANTEEQFF.

This clonotype was found a few times. This chain uses TRBV20-1 with TRBJ1-2; TRBD1 matches at 7 bases. CDR1 DFQATT and CDR2 SNEGSKA come from the germline V gene (reference sequence). This CDR3 contains 14 residues. Unmatched junction bases numbered 11, after V lost 5 bases and J lost 5 bases. The CDR3 DNA follows: TGCAGTGCTCCCCTGGGGGCAGGGGGATATGGCTACACCTTC. As protein: CSAPLGAGGYGYTF.

The sample holds a few counts of this clonotype. CDR3 DNA: TGTGCCAGTAGTCCCTCGGGGGCGGTAGCCAATGAGCAGTTCTTC. It specifies CASSPSGAVANEQFF. The chain joins TRBV19 to TRBJ2-1, with D possibly being TRBD1 or TRBD2 (6 bases each). Germline V lookup: CDR1 LNHDA, CDR2 SQIVND (reference sequence). V gave up 5 bases and J gave up 6 bases, with 17 bases separating them. The CDR3 consists of 15 residues.

This chain joins TRBV20-1 and TRBJ1-6; D unresolved. Germline-derived CDR1 and CDR2 are DFQATT and SNEGSKA (reference sequence). V lost 0 bases to trimming and J lost 5 bases, with 14 bases between them. The length of the CDR3 is 16 residues. The CDR3 protein is CSAREVGQTHNSPLHF. DNA of the CDR3: TGCAGTGCTAGAGAGGTCGGGCAGACACATAATTCACCCCTCCACTTT.

This chain's CDR3 is CASSLELAGASEQYF. CDR3 nucleotide sequence: TGCGCCAGCAGCTTGGAATTAGCGGGAGCGAGCGAGCAGTACTTC. The rearrangement uses TRBV5-1 and TRBJ2-7; the match to TRBD2 covers 9 bases. The CDR3 spans 15 residues. With V trimmed by 0 bases and J by 6 bases, 7 bases remained unmatched. Germline V gives CDR1 SGHRS, CDR2 YFSETQ.

This clonotype has more than one count but fewer than ten. This sequence joins TRBV11-2 and TRBJ2-6; 7 bases line up with TRBD1. Per germline, CDR1 SGHAT and CDR2 FQNNGV. V lost 6 bases, J lost 1 base, and 9 bases stayed unmatched. CDR3 size: 17 residues. CDR3 DNA sequence: TGTGCCAGCAGGCAGACAGGGTTTCGGTCTGGGGCCAACGTCCTGACTTTC. Amino acids: CASRQTGFRSGANVLTF.

This clonotype was seen just once. One end of the junction is discordant with germline, which a read error may explain. The rearrangement links TRBV4-2 to TRBJ1-3; perhaps TRBD1 as D (5 bases). The CDR3 consists of 17 residues. The V gene's germline CDR1 is LGHNA and CDR2 YNFKEQ. This CDR3 reads CARSQDVRASSGNTIYF. CDR3 nucleotide sequence: TGTGCCAGAAGCCAAGATGTCAGGGCCTCCTCTGGAAACACCATATATTTT.

The chain combines TRBV6-1 with TRBJ2-5, with 9 bases aligning to TRBD2. Germline CDR1 MNHNS, CDR2 SASEGT. This CDR3 is built from 15 residues. V was pared by 5 bases and J by 1 base, with 5 bases of the junction left unmatched. The CDR3 region is CASSRSGGTQETQYF. CDR3 nucleotide sequence: TGTGCCAGCAGTCGAAGCGGGGGGACCCAAGAGACCCAGTACTTC.

This clonotype has at least ten counts. This chain connects TRBV20-1 to TRBJ2-3, with 12 positions matching TRBD2. This CDR3 has 14 amino acids. Trimming removed 6 bases from V and 9 bases from J; junction bases left unmatched: 10. Germline assignment: CDR1 DFQATT and CDR2 SNEGSKA (reference sequence). DNA for the CDR3: TGCAGTGCCCCTCCTAGCGGGAGGGGGGGGACGCAGTATTTT. This gives the protein CSAPPSGRGGTQYF.